Given below is one TCR beta chain in context. This receptor's antigen is unknown. Base qualities are not provided; no much larger clone lies one nucleotide away. V is shortened by 3 bases, J by 8 bases, and the region joining them spans 14 bases. The CDR3 contains 14 residues, cysteine and phenylalanine counted. The DNA shown is the 42-base CDR3, in frame from base 1. Genomic DNA was isolated from the sorted cells so that the TCRbeta CDR3 region could be sequenced. TCRbeta CDR3 regions were sequenced using the immunoSEQ Assay. This immuneACCESS table, as held by TCRdb, lists in-frame sequences with V and J called but not all clones. Of the missing ones, under half trace to an unresolved V gene in checked studies; the others have no known cause. For this sample there are 50,000 or so clones; 80% to 85% appear just once. Together, the top ten hold roughly 4.4% of the sample. This record comes from a study of OX40 agonist ivuxolimab in advanced cancers. A note on the overall study: Ivuxolimab was an agonistic, fully human IgG2 monoclonal antibody directed against OX40 (CD134), a costimulatory receptor. Intravenous ivuxolimab was administered to patients every 2 weeks at six dose levels: 0.01, 0.1, 0.3, 1.5, 3 and 10 mg/kg. Among the 52 dose-escalation patients, some 19 had hepatocellular carcinoma, approximately 15 melanoma, 9 renal cell carcinoma and 9 head and neck cancer. In the dose-escalation cohort, 75% to 90% of patients were male, and the mean age was 60 years with a range of roughly 20 to 80. Patients were allowed to have had prior anti-PD-1, anti-PD-L1 or anti-CTLA-4 therapy, and approximately 43% of the dose-escalation patients had previously received checkpoint inhibitors. Three dose-escalation patients achieved partial responses, one with hepatocellular carcinoma and two with cutaneous melanoma. The purpose of peripheral TCRbeta sequencing was to test whether ivuxolimab changed TCR sequence diversity and led to clonal T-cell expansion. The paper reports the monotherapy dose-escalation portion (N ≈ 50 patients) of the phase I ivuxolimab trial. What the study reported, not specific to this receptor: Low levels of normalized T-cell clonal expansion were also shown by some nonresponding patients. In the 0.1-3.0 mg/kg groups, partial responders had among the lowest normalized peripheral clonal expansion, particularly in CD8+ T cells. Antigen specificity was not determined for the clonally expanded peripheral T cells. On average, CD8+ T cells showed more expanded clones than CD4+ T cells after ivuxolimab. At doses from 0.1 to 3.0 mg/kg, clonal expansion was seen in both CD4+ and CD8+ blood T cells between baseline and week 6.

Patients with autoimmune disease history or receiving systemic immunosuppression were excluded from the trial. Peripheral blood for TCR sequencing was drawn from every dose cohort at baseline, at cycle 4 day 1 and at cycle 7 day 1. Samples were obtained from an open-label, multicenter, first-in-human phase I dose-escalation trial of ivuxolimab. The trial enrolled adults with locally advanced or metastatic head and neck squamous cell, hepatocellular, melanoma or renal cell carcinoma. Before TCR sequencing, CD4+ and CD8+ T cells were separately sorted from peripheral blood. The sequence joins TRBV23-1 to TRBJ2-1; the D match is possibly TRBD1 or TRBD2, with 5 bases aligned in each. TRBV23-1 is designated an ORF whose function remains uncertain. The TCR was taken from an adult with an advanced solid tumor such as melanoma, head and neck, liver or kidney cancer. The specimen comprised CD4+ or CD8+ T cells sorted from blood, sampled in a trial of the OX40 agonist ivuxolimab. The CDR3 corresponds to CASSHGTLSDEQFF. The nucleotides read TGCGCCAGCAGTCACGGGACGCTTTCGGATGAGCAGTTCTTC.